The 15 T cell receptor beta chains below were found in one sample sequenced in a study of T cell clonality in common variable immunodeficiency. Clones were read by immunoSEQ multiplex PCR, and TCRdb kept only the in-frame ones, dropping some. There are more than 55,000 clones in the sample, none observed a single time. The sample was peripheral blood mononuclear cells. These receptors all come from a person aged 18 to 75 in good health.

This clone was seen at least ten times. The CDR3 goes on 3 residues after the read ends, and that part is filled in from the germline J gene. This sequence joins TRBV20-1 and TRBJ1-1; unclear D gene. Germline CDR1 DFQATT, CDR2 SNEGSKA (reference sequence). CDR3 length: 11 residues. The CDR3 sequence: CSARDTYEAFF. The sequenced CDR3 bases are TGCAGTGCTAGAGACACATACGAA.

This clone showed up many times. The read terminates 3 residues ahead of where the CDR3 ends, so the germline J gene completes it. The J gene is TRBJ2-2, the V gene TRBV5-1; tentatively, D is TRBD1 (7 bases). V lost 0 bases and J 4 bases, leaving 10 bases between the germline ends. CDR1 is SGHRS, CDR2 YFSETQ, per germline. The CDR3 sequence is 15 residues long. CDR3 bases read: TGCGCCAGCAGCTTGGCCAGGGGGGTCACCGGGGAG. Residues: CASSLARGVTGE. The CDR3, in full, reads CASSLARGVTGELFF.

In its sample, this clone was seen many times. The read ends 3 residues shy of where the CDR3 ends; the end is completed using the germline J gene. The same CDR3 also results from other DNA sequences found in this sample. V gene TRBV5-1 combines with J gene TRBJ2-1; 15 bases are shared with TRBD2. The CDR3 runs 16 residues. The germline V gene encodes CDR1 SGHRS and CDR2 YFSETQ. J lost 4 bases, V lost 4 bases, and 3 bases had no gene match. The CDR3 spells CASSPGLAGGYNEQFF. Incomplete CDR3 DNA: TGCGCCAGCAGCCCGGGACTAGCGGGAGGTTACAATGAG.

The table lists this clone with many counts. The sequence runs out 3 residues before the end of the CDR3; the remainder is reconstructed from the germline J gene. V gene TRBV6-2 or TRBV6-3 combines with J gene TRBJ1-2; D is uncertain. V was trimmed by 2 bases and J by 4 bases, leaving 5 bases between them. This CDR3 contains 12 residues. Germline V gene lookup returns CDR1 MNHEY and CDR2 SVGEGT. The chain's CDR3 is CASSYTSYGYTF. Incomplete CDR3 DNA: TGTGCCAGCAGTTACACTTCCTATGGC.

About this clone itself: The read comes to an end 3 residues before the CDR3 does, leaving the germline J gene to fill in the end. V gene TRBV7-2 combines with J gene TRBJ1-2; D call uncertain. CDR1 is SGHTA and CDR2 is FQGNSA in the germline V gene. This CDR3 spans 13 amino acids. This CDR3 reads CASSLGTSNDYTF. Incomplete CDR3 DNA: TGTGCCAGCAGCTTAGGAACTAGCAATGAC.

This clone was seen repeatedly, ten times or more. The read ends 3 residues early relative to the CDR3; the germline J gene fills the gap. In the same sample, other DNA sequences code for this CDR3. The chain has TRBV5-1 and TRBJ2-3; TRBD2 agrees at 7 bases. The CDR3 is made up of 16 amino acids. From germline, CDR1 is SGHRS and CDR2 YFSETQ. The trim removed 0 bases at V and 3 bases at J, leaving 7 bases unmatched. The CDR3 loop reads CASSLGPSGSTDTQYF. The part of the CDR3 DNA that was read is TGCGCCAGCAGCTTGGGGCCTAGCGGTTCGACAGATACG.

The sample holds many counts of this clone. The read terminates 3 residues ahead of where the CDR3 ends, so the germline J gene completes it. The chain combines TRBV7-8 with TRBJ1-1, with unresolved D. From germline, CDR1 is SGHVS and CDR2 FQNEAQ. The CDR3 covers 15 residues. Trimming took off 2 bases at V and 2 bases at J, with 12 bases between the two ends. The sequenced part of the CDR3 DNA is TGTGCCAGCAGCTTATATAGGGCAACAAACACTGAA. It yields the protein CASSLYRATNTE. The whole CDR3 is CASSLYRATNTEAFF.

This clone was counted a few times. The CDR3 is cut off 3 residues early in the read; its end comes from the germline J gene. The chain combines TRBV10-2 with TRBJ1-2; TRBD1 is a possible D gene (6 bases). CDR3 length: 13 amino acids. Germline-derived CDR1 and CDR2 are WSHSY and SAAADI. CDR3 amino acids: CASSTGLGQPYTF. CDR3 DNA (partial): TGCGCCAGCAGCACAGGGTTGGGTCAGCCC.

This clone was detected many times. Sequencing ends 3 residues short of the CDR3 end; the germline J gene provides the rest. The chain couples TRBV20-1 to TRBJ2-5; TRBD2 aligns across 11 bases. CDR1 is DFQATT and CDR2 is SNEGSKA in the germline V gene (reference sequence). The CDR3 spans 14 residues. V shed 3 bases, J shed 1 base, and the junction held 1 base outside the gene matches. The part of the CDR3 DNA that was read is TGCAGTGCTAGGGGGACTAGCGGCCAAGAGACC. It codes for CSARGTSGQET. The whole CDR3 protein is CSARGTSGQETQYF.

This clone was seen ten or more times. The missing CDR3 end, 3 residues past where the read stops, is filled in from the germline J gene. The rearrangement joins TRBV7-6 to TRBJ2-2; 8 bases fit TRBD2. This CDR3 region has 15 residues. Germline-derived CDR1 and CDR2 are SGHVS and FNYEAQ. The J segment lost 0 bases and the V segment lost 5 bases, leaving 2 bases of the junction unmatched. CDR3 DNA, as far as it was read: TGTGCCAGCAGCCCGGGACTAGCGAACACCGGGGAG. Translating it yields CASSPGLANTGE. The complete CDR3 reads CASSPGLANTGELFF.

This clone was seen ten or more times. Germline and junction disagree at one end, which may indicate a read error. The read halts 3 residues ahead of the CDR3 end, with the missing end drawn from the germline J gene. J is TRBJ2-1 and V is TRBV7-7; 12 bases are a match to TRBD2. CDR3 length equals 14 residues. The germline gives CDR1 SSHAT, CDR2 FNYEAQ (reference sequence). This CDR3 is CASSSSGGGDEQFF. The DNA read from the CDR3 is TGTGCTAGCAGCTCTAGCGGGGGGGGAGATGAG.

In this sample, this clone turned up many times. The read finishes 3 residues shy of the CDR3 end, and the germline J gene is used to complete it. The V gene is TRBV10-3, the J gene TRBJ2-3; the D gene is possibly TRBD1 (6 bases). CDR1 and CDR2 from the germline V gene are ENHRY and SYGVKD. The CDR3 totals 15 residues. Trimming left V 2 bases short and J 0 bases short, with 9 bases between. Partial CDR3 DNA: TGTGCCATCAGTGAGGGACAGCCAAGCACAGATACG. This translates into CAISEGQPSTDT. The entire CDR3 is CAISEGQPSTDTQYF.

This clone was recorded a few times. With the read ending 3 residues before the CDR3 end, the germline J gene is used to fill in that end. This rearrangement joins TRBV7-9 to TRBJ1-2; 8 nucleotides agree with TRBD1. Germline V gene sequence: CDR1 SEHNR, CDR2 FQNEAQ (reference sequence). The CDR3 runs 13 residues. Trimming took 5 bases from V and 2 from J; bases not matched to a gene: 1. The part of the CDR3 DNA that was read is TGTGCCAGCAGCCAGGGGGCAAACTATGGC. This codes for CASSQGANYG. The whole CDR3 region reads CASSQGANYGYTF.

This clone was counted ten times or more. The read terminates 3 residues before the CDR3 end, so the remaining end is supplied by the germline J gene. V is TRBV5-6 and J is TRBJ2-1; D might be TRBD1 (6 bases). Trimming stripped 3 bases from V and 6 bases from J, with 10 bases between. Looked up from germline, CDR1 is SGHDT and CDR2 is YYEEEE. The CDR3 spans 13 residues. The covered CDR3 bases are TGTGCCAGCAGCTCAACAGGGTTCAATGAG. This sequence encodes CASSSTGFNE. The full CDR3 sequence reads CASSSTGFNEQFF.

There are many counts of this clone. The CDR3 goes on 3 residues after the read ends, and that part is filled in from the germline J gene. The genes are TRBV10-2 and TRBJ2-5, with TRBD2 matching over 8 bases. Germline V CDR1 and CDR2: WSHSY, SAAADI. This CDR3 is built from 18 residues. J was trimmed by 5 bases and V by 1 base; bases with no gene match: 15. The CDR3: CASSEWGKEAGEGETQYF. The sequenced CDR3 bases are TGCGCCAGCAGTGAGTGGGGGAAGGAAGCGGGAGAGGGGGAGACC.